This paragraph reports one T cell receptor (beta chain). These data come from a study of OX40 agonist ivuxolimab in advanced cancers. Trimming took 1 base from V and 0 from J, leaving 4 bases between them. The CDR3 runs to 15 residues. Germline V gene data show CDR1 as SGHNT and CDR2 as YENEEA. Here immunoSEQ multiplex PCR was the method, and the copy in TCRdb shows in-frame clones only, minus some. The top ten clones hold 0.5% to 0.65% of a sample with around 100,000 clones, 75% to 95% of them seen once. The origin of this receptor is an adult with an advanced solid tumor such as melanoma, head and neck, liver or kidney cancer. The V gene is TRBV11-3, the J gene TRBJ2-6; no clear D gene. The material was CD4+ or CD8+ T cells sorted from blood, obtained in a trial of the OX40 agonist ivuxolimab. The CDR3 coding sequence is TGTGCCAGCAGCTTAGGACGCTCTGGGGCCAACGTCCTGACTTTC. Protein product: CASSLGRSGANVLTF.